This is a list of T cell receptor beta chains from one sample in a study of blood T cell repertoires in COVID-19. Assay: immunoSEQ multiplex PCR; the TCRdb copy retains only in-frame clones and omits some. The sample includes approximately 160,000 clones, roughly 72% seen only once; the top ten take roughly 3.6%. Sequencing used peripheral blood. The receptor set was obtained from a woman of 80 years or more with acute or convalescent COVID-19. The CDR3 runs from the conserved cysteine through the conserved F or W.

v_gene: TRBV18; j_gene: TRBJ1-1; CDR3aa: CASSPSRDRNTEAFF
v_gene: TRBV9; j_gene: TRBJ2-5; CDR3aa: CASSAPGQGKKETQYF
v_gene: TRBV19; j_gene: TRBJ2-1; CDR3aa: CASSIRGSEQFF
v_gene: TRBV6-6; j_gene: TRBJ1-6; CDR3aa: CASSYDQGVNSPLHF
v_gene: TRBV10-3; j_gene: TRBJ1-4; CDR3aa: CAISHTNEKLFF
v_gene: TRBV4-2; j_gene: TRBJ2-3; CDR3aa: CASSQDGFSSGGWDTQYF
v_gene: TRBV7-6; j_gene: TRBJ2-2; CDR3aa: CASSLVSGGSGELFF
v_gene: TRBV5-1; j_gene: TRBJ2-1; CDR3aa: CASSLSPDNYNEQFF
v_gene: TRBV7-2; j_gene: TRBJ2-3; CDR3aa: CASSPRGVQLSTDTQYF
v_gene: TRBV6-5; j_gene: TRBJ2-3; CDR3aa: CASKSGDNTDTQYF
v_gene: TRBV10-2; j_gene: TRBJ1-5; CDR3aa: CASSGRQSNQPQHF
v_gene: TRBV10-3; j_gene: TRBJ2-2; CDR3aa: CAISGGRHTGELFF
v_gene: TRBV12-3/TRBV12-4; j_gene: TRBJ2-3; CDR3aa: CASRTTGKDTQYF
v_gene: TRBV3-1/TRBV3-2; j_gene: TRBJ1-2; CDR3aa: CASSQDVGQGAGGYTF
v_gene: TRBV6-6; j_gene: TRBJ2-2; CDR3aa: CASRTPGGTSGELFF
v_gene: TRBV7-9; j_gene: TRBJ1-4; CDR3aa: CASSLQGGNNEKLFF
v_gene: TRBV11-2; j_gene: TRBJ2-3; CDR3aa: CASSPGGGNTDTQYF
v_gene: TRBV30; j_gene: TRBJ2-1; CDR3aa: CAWSVGTGDYNEQFF
v_gene: TRBV6-5; j_gene: TRBJ1-2; CDR3aa: CASSYPTGGVYGYTF
v_gene: TRBV5-1; j_gene: TRBJ2-1; CDR3aa: CASSLVARGSYNEQFF
v_gene: TRBV18; j_gene: TRBJ1-2; CDR3aa: CASSPDREYGYTF
v_gene: TRBV5-1; j_gene: TRBJ1-1; CDR3aa: CASSSHLQGSNTEAFF
v_gene: TRBV7-2; j_gene: TRBJ2-7; CDR3aa: CASSLYSEEQYF
v_gene: TRBV6-6; j_gene: TRBJ1-3; CDR3aa: CASTTVGVEGNTIYF
v_gene: TRBV9; j_gene: TRBJ2-7; CDR3aa: CASSVGTGTEQYF
v_gene: TRBV7-3; j_gene: TRBJ2-1; CDR3aa: CASSQQAGGSSEQFF
v_gene: TRBV29-1; j_gene: TRBJ1-1; CDR3aa: CSVTSTLVGGTEAFF
v_gene: TRBV14; j_gene: TRBJ2-1; CDR3aa: CASSQISGASYNEQFF
v_gene: TRBV6-2/TRBV6-3; j_gene: TRBJ2-5; CDR3aa: CASSTPDRGVTQYF
v_gene: TRBV18; j_gene: TRBJ1-1; CDR3aa: CASSRGTDTEAFF
v_gene: TRBV15; j_gene: TRBJ1-2; CDR3aa: CATSRGGHYGYTF
v_gene: TRBV5-4; j_gene: TRBJ2-7; CDR3aa: CASSLGLGGQGQVSYEQYF
v_gene: TRBV10-3; j_gene: TRBJ2-3; CDR3aa: CAIRPGQGADTQYF
v_gene: TRBV9; j_gene: TRBJ1-2; CDR3aa: CASSVVDRGGYTF
v_gene: TRBV7-9; j_gene: TRBJ1-4; CDR3aa: CAKQGSANEKLFF
v_gene: TRBV4-3; j_gene: TRBJ1-2; CDR3aa: CASSQEVGTGVGYTF
v_gene: TRBV6-6; j_gene: TRBJ1-2; CDR3aa: CASSSQGQFYGYTF
v_gene: TRBV9; j_gene: TRBJ1-2; CDR3aa: CASSPSLTGAQDYGYTF
v_gene: TRBV11-1; j_gene: TRBJ2-1; CDR3aa: CASSLAGAGASYNEQFF
v_gene: TRBV3-1/TRBV3-2; j_gene: TRBJ2-1; CDR3aa: CASSHLAGAYNEQFF
v_gene: TRBV6-1; j_gene: TRBJ1-5; CDR3aa: CASSALIRDRLLSNQPQHF
v_gene: TRBV7-9; j_gene: TRBJ2-2; CDR3aa: CASSFWYSALNTGELFF
v_gene: TRBV9; j_gene: TRBJ2-7; CDR3aa: CASSSWALAGGPGSDYEQYF